This is a list of T cell receptor beta chains from one sample in a study of identical twins. TCRdb re-analysed the 5' RACE reads in MiXCR, keeping a single row per CDR3 protein. This sample has 230,000 or so distinct CDR3 sequences, with about 9% found just once. These data were likewise used in another study, on yellow fever vaccine responses in identical twins.

Input material: CD8+ T cells sorted from blood. The origin of the receptors is a woman younger than 35 in good health. Each CDR3 is given with its conserved first and last residue. The D gene is left open where the match is weak. Not every row has a clone size; where given, it reads once, few, many or a size class.

j_call d_call v_call clone_size cdr3_aa cdr3_nt
TRBJ2-2 - TRBV7-2 few CASSMIATGELFF TGTGCCAGCAGCATGATCGCCACCGGGGAGCTGTTTTTT
TRBJ2-7 TRBD1 TRBV20-1 many CSARGQEFYEQYF TGCAGTGCTAGGGGACAGGAGTTCTACGAGCAGTACTTC
TRBJ2-1 - TRBV4-1 - CASSLLPSSNEQFF TGCGCCAGCAGCCTACTACCTAGCAGCAATGAGCAGTTCTTC
TRBJ2-7 - TRBV19 - CASSIGLGRDYEQYF TGTGCCAGTAGTATAGGTCTCGGCAGGGACTACGAGCAGTACTTC
TRBJ2-2 - TRBV7-9 few CASCESLNTGELFF TGTGCCAGCTGCGAGTCCCTGAACACCGGGGAGCTGTTTTTT
TRBJ2-1 TRBD1 TRBV11-2 few CASRGTGSVNEQFF TGTGCCAGCAGGGGGACAGGGAGCGTCAATGAGCAGTTCTTC
TRBJ2-5 - TRBV11-2 - CASSLWPEDPQYF TGTGCCAGCAGCTTATGGCCGGAGGATCCCCAGTACTTC
TRBJ2-1 - TRBV6-1 - CASSTDRLSSYNEQFF TGTGCCAGCAGTACGGACAGACTCAGCTCCTACAATGAGCAGTTCTTC
TRBJ2-1 - TRBV19 few CASSTQGRSSYNEQFF TGTGCCAGTAGTACTCAGGGGAGGAGCTCCTACAATGAGCAGTTCTTC
TRBJ1-6 TRBD1 TRBV7-9 many CASSLFGQGSYNSPLHF TGTGCCAGCAGCTTATTCGGACAGGGAAGTTATAATTCACCCCTCCACTTT
TRBJ1-5 TRBD1 TRBV6-2/TRBV6-3 many CASRDRGYSNQPQHF TGTGCCAGCAGAGACAGGGGCTATAGCAATCAGCCCCAGCATTTT
TRBJ2-7 - TRBV7-9 few CASSPSAGYEQYF TGTGCCAGCAGCCCCAGCGCGGGCTACGAGCAGTACTTC
TRBJ2-1 TRBD1 TRBV27 few CASSDRDSNHNEQFF TGTGCCAGCAGTGACAGGGATTCTAACCACAATGAGCAGTTCTTC
TRBJ2-1 - TRBV6-1 - CASSHADFFSYNEQFF TGTGCCAGCAGCCACGCAGACTTTTTCTCCTACAATGAGCAGTTCTTC
TRBJ2-2 - TRBV6-5 - CASSYSGPRTGELFF TGTGCCAGCAGTTACTCCGGGCCCCGCACCGGGGAGCTGTTTTTT
TRBJ2-5 TRBD1 TRBV12-3/TRBV12-4 many CASSLPDRGSQETQYF TGTGCCAGCAGTTTACCCGACAGGGGCTCCCAAGAGACCCAGTACTTC
TRBJ1-5 - TRBV12-3/TRBV12-4 - CASFTGNQPQHF TGTGCCAGCTTTACAGGGAATCAGCCCCAGCATTTT
TRBJ1-4 - TRBV6-1 few CASSLGVLATNEKLFF TGTGCCAGCAGCCTTGGGGTCCTTGCAACTAATGAAAAACTGTTTTTT
TRBJ2-5 - TRBV12-3/TRBV12-4 many CASSLSPGVGETQYF TGTGCCAGCAGTTTAAGTCCAGGGGTGGGGGAGACCCAGTACTTC
TRBJ2-7 - TRBV9 few CASSLFPGPLYEQYF TGTGCCAGCAGCCTTTTTCCGGGACCCCTTTACGAGCAGTACTTC
TRBJ2-7 - TRBV5-1 - CASSLGTAGSYEQYF TGCGCCAGCAGCTTGGGGACAGCCGGCTCCTACGAGCAGTACTTC
TRBJ2-1 - TRBV3-1 - CASSQERTNYNEQFF TGTGCCAGCAGCCAAGAGAGGACTAACTACAATGAGCAGTTCTTC
TRBJ2-1 - TRBV7-9 few CASSHRRVGPDNEQFF TGTGCCAGCAGCCACAGGCGGGTTGGTCCTGACAATGAGCAGTTCTTC
TRBJ2-1 TRBD1 TRBV28 few CASSRDRPVNEQFF TGTGCCAGCAGTCGGGACAGGCCCGTTAATGAGCAGTTCTTC
TRBJ2-2 - TRBV4-2 many CASSQDLGGGELFF TGTGCCAGCAGCCAAGATCTAGGAGGGGGGGAGCTGTTTTTT
TRBJ2-7 - TRBV7-9 - CASSQRDNLYEQYF TGTGCCAGCAGCCAAAGGGACAACCTCTACGAGCAGTACTTC
TRBJ2-7 TRBD2 TRBV12-3/TRBV12-4 - CASSLSSGPSYEQYF TGTGCCAGCAGTCTAAGTAGCGGGCCCTCCTACGAGCAGTACTTC
TRBJ2-5 TRBD2 TRBV27 few CASSPGTSSGETQYF TGTGCCAGCAGTCCAGGGACTAGCTCGGGGGAGACCCAGTACTTC
TRBJ2-2 - TRBV28 - CASSRAREATGELFF TGTGCCAGCAGCCGGGCCAGGGAGGCCACCGGGGAGCTGTTTTTT
TRBJ2-5 TRBD1 TRBV12-3/TRBV12-4 many CASSTTGVETQYF TGTGCCAGCAGCACAACAGGGGTAGAGACCCAGTACTTC
TRBJ2-1 - TRBV11-1 - CASSLAGPGDEQFF TGTGCCAGCAGCTTAGCGGGACCGGGGGATGAGCAGTTCTTC
TRBJ2-7 TRBD2 TRBV12-3/TRBV12-4 - CASSPGTSVNSYEQYF TGTGCCAGCAGTCCCGGGACTAGCGTCAATTCCTACGAGCAGTACTTC
TRBJ2-1 TRBD1 TRBV20-1 - CSAHTGGPGGDEQFF TGCAGTGCTCATACAGGGGGCCCAGGTGGCGATGAGCAGTTCTTC
TRBJ2-7 - TRBV4-3 - CASSQDTGSEQYF TGCGCCAGCAGCCAAGATACGGGTAGCGAGCAGTACTTC
TRBJ2-7 TRBD2 TRBV12-3/TRBV12-4 many CASRQGLAGNYEQYF TGTGCCAGCAGGCAAGGACTAGCGGGAAACTACGAGCAGTACTTC
TRBJ2-5 - TRBV7-9 few CASRSTQEGGETQYF TGTGCCAGCAGGTCTACACAGGAGGGAGGAGAGACCCAGTACTTC
TRBJ2-3 - TRBV12-3/TRBV12-4 - CASSLASLGDTQYF TGTGCCAGCAGTTTAGCTTCGCTAGGAGATACGCAGTATTTT
TRBJ2-1 - TRBV6-2/TRBV6-3 few CASRPSRGINRYEQFF TGTGCCAGCCGGCCGTCGAGGGGGATTAATCGATATGAGCAGTTCTTC
TRBJ2-1 TRBD1 TRBV12-3/TRBV12-4 few CASSFSGQGASEQFF TGTGCCAGCAGTTTTTCTGGACAGGGGGCATCGGAGCAGTTCTTC
TRBJ2-1 TRBD2 TRBV7-2 many CASSPLLGGLDGTEQFF TGTGCCAGCAGCCCCCTCTTGGGGGGGTTGGACGGGACTGAGCAGTTCTTC
TRBJ2-5 - TRBV6-2/TRBV6-3 - CASSRETGKETQYF TGTGCCAGCAGCCGGGAGACGGGGAAAGAGACCCAGTACTTC
TRBJ2-7 - TRBV4-3 - CASSQDKPYEQYF TGCGCCAGCAGCCAAGACAAGCCCTACGAGCAGTACTTC
TRBJ2-2 - TRBV7-2 many CASSSFSAGELFF TGTGCCAGCAGCTCCTTTAGTGCCGGGGAGCTGTTTTTT
TRBJ2-1 - TRBV7-2 few CASSLGLAFFGNEQFF TGTGCCAGCAGCTTAGGGCTAGCGTTTTTCGGCAATGAGCAGTTCTTC
TRBJ2-3 - TRBV10-3 - CAIALTGPATDTQYF TGTGCCATCGCGCTGACAGGCCCCGCCACAGATACGCAGTATTTT
TRBJ2-1 TRBD2 TRBV13 - CASSYPTSGKDNEQFF TGTGCCAGCAGCTACCCAACTAGCGGGAAGGACAATGAGCAGTTCTTC
TRBJ2-7 TRBD2 TRBV27 many CASSTLAGGPLSYEQYF TGTGCCAGCAGTACCCTAGCGGGAGGACCCCTCTCCTACGAGCAGTACTTC
TRBJ2-3 - TRBV11-2 few CASRGYGGSTDTQYF TGTGCCAGCAGGGGCTATGGGGGGAGCACAGATACGCAGTATTTT
TRBJ1-1 - TRBV13 - CASSSRWAEAFF TGTGCCAGCAGCTCCCGGTGGGCTGAAGCTTTCTTT
TRBJ2-1 TRBD1 TRBV3-1 many CASSQVTDRGTEQFF TGTGCCAGCAGCCAAGTTACCGACAGGGGAACTGAGCAGTTCTTC
TRBJ1-6 TRBD1 TRBV12-3/TRBV12-4 few CASSHTRDRASPLHF TGTGCCAGCAGCCATACACGGGACAGGGCATCACCCCTCCACTTT
TRBJ1-1 - TRBV3-1 few CASSQSTGSAEAFF TGTGCCAGCAGCCAAAGCACAGGGAGCGCTGAAGCTTTCTTT
TRBJ1-1 TRBD1 TRBV4-2 few CASSPGTGGAEYTEAFF TGTGCCAGCAGCCCCGGGACAGGGGGTGCGGAGTACACTGAAGCTTTCTTT
TRBJ2-2 TRBD2 TRBV11-1 many CASSLSGTSGRNTGELFF TGTGCCAGCAGCTTAAGTGGGACTAGCGGACGTAACACCGGGGAGCTGTTTTTT
TRBJ2-1 TRBD2 TRBV28 - CASSPLAGYNEQFF TGTGCCAGCAGTCCCCTAGCGGGCTACAATGAGCAGTTCTTC